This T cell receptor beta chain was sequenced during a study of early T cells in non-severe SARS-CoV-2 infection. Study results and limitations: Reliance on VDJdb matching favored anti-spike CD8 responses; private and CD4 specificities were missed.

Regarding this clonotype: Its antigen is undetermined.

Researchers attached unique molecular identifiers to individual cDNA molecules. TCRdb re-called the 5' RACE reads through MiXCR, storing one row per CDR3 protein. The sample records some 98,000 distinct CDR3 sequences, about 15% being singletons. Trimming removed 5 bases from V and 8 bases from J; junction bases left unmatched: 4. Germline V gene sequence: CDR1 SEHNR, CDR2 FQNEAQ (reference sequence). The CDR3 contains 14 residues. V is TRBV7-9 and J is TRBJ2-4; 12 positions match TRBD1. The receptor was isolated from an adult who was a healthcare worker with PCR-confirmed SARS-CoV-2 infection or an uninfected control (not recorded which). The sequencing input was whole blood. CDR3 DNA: TGTGCCAGCAGCCCGGGACAGGGGGCGGACATTCAGTACTTC. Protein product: CASSPGQGADIQYF.